A selection of T cell receptor beta chains follows, all from one sample in a study of T cells in Graves' hyperthyroidism and ophthalmopathy. TCRdb reanalysed the multiplex PCR reads using MiXCR and keeps one entry per CDR3 protein. The sample has 540,000 or so distinct CDR3 sequences; 15% to 19% are singletons. Sequenced sample: blood. The source of these receptors is a woman aged 25 to 45 with Graves' hyperthyroidism. Both conserved end residues are part of each CDR3. Fields, in order: clone size, D gene, V gene, J gene, CDR3 DNA, CDR3 protein. D genes are given only for firm matches. Size tells how often a clone was seen (once, few, many) or the class of an expanded clone, and some rows leave it out.

clone size: few
D gene: TRBD2
V gene: TRBV6-2/TRBV6-3
J gene: TRBJ2-3
CDR3 DNA: TGTGCCAGCAGTAGGGCGGGACTAGCATCAGATACGCAGTATTTT
CDR3 protein: CASSRAGLASDTQYF

clone size: many
D gene: TRBD2
V gene: TRBV5-1
J gene: TRBJ2-7
CDR3 DNA: TGCGCCAGCAGCTTGTGGGGCGGACTAGCGGGAGATAACTACGAGCAGTACTTC
CDR3 protein: CASSLWGGLAGDNYEQYF

clone size: many
D gene: .
V gene: TRBV28
J gene: TRBJ2-7
CDR3 DNA: TGTGCCAGCAGAATCGCAGGGTTCGGCGAGCAGTACTTC
CDR3 protein: CASRIAGFGEQYF

clone size: .
D gene: .
V gene: TRBV30
J gene: TRBJ1-2
CDR3 DNA: TGTGCCTGGAGTGTAGGAGTAGGGGGATATGGCTACACCTTC
CDR3 protein: CAWSVGVGGYGYTF

clone size: many
D gene: TRBD2
V gene: TRBV5-1
J gene: TRBJ2-1
CDR3 DNA: TGCGCCAGCAGCGCGGGACTAGCGGGAGGGCCGGCTTCCTACAATGAGCAGTTCTTC
CDR3 protein: CASSAGLAGGPASYNEQFF

clone size: few
D gene: TRBD2
V gene: TRBV6-1
J gene: TRBJ2-7
CDR3 DNA: TGTGCCACTAGCGGGAGTGTGTACGAGCAGTACTTC
CDR3 protein: CATSGSVYEQYF

clone size: .
D gene: .
V gene: TRBV7-9
J gene: TRBJ2-2
CDR3 DNA: TGTGCCAGCAGCCCCGCCCCTGTCGGGGAGCTGTTTTTT
CDR3 protein: CASSPAPVGELFF

clone size: many
D gene: .
V gene: TRBV20-1
J gene: TRBJ2-1
CDR3 DNA: TGCAGTGCCGGAACAGGGATTAGCTCCTACAATGAGCAGTTCTTC
CDR3 protein: CSAGTGISSYNEQFF

clone size: few
D gene: TRBD1
V gene: TRBV25-1
J gene: TRBJ1-2
CDR3 DNA: TGTGCCAGCAGTGACAGGGGGCGTCGGCTTGGCTATGGCTACACCTTC
CDR3 protein: CASSDRGRRLGYGYTF

clone size: .
D gene: .
V gene: TRBV20-1
J gene: TRBJ1-6
CDR3 DNA: TGCAGTGCTAGAGAAACTCCGGGACCCCTCCACTTT
CDR3 protein: CSARETPGPLHF

clone size: many
D gene: .
V gene: TRBV4-2
J gene: TRBJ2-1
CDR3 DNA: TGTGCCAGCAGCCAAGATGCGGTTAGTTACAATGAGCAGTTCTTC
CDR3 protein: CASSQDAVSYNEQFF

clone size: many
D gene: TRBD2
V gene: TRBV11-3
J gene: TRBJ2-7
CDR3 DNA: TGTGCCAGCAGTTGGGGTAGCGGGAGAAGCTACGAGCAGTACTTC
CDR3 protein: CASSWGSGRSYEQYF

clone size: many
D gene: TRBD2
V gene: TRBV30
J gene: TRBJ2-1
CDR3 DNA: TGTGCCTGGGGGGCGGGACTACCTTACAATGAGCAGTTCTTC
CDR3 protein: CAWGAGLPYNEQFF

clone size: many
D gene: .
V gene: TRBV7-3
J gene: TRBJ2-1
CDR3 DNA: TGTGCCAGCAGCTTAGCGATCTACAATGAGCAGTTCTTC
CDR3 protein: CASSLAIYNEQFF

clone size: few
D gene: .
V gene: TRBV27
J gene: TRBJ1-6
CDR3 DNA: TGTGCCAGTCACGCCGGGGCGGCCCCCTATAATTCACCCCTCCACTTT
CDR3 protein: CASHAGAAPYNSPLHF

clone size: .
D gene: .
V gene: TRBV30
J gene: TRBJ2-7
CDR3 DNA: TGTGCCTGGTCTCTTTTATTGGACGAGCAGTACTTC
CDR3 protein: CAWSLLLDEQYF

clone size: many
D gene: .
V gene: TRBV11-1
J gene: TRBJ1-1
CDR3 DNA: TGTGCCAGCAGCGTACGAGGCAGGGGATACACTGAAGCTTTCTTT
CDR3 protein: CASSVRGRGYTEAFF

clone size: .
D gene: TRBD2
V gene: TRBV14
J gene: TRBJ2-3
CDR3 DNA: TGTGCCAGCAGCCAAGATAGCGGGAGCGTTGGAGATACGCAGTATTTT
CDR3 protein: CASSQDSGSVGDTQYF

clone size: few
D gene: TRBD2
V gene: TRBV29-1
J gene: TRBJ2-2
CDR3 DNA: TGCAGCGTTGGTGGCGGGAGAGGTAACACCGGGGAGCTGTTTTTT
CDR3 protein: CSVGGGRGNTGELFF

clone size: few
D gene: .
V gene: TRBV20-1
J gene: TRBJ1-1
CDR3 DNA: TGCAGTGCTAGTATCAGGGCCGGCACTGAAGCTTTCTTT
CDR3 protein: CSASIRAGTEAFF

clone size: many
D gene: .
V gene: TRBV11-2
J gene: TRBJ2-3
CDR3 DNA: TGTGCCAGCAGACTCCGACAGAGCACAGATACGCAGTATTTT
CDR3 protein: CASRLRQSTDTQYF

clone size: .
D gene: TRBD1
V gene: TRBV19
J gene: TRBJ2-2
CDR3 DNA: TGTGCCAGTAGTATGCGGGACAGGGTGACCGGGGAGCTGTTTTTT
CDR3 protein: CASSMRDRVTGELFF